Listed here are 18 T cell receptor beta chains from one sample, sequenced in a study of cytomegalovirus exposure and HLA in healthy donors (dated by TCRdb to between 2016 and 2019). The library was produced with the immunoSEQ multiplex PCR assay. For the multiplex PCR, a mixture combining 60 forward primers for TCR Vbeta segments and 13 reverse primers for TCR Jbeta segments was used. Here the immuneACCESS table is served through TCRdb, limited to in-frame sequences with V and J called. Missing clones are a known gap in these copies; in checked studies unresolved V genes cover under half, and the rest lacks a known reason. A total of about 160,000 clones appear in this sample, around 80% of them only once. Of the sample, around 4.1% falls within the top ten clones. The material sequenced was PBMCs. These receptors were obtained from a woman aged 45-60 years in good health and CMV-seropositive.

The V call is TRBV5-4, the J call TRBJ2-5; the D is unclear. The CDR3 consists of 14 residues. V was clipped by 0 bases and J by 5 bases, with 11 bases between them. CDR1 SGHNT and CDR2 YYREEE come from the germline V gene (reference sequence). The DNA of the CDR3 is TGTGCCAGCAGCTTGGTAGAGGTGGCGGAGACCCAGTACTTC. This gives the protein CASSLVEVAETQYF.

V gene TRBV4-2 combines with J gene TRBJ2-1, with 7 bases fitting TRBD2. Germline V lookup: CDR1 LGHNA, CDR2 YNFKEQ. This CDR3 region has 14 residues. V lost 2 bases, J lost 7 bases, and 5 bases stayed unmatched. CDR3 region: CASSQFWGGNEQFF. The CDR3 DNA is TGTGCCAGCAGCCAATTTTGGGGAGGGAATGAGCAGTTCTTC.

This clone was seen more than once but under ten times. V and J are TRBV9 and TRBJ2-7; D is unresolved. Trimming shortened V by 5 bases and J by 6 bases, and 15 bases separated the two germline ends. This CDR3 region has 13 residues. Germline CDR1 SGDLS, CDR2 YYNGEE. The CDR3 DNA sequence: TGTGCCAGCAGAAGGAGTATGTCTTTCGAGCAGTACTTC. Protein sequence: CASRRSMSFEQYF. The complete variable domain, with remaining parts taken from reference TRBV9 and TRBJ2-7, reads DSGVTQTPKHLITATGQRVTLRCSPRSGDLSVYWYQQSLDQGLQFLIQYYNGEERAKGNILERFSAQQFPDLHSELNLSSLELGDSALYFCASRRSMSFEQYFGPGTRLTVT.

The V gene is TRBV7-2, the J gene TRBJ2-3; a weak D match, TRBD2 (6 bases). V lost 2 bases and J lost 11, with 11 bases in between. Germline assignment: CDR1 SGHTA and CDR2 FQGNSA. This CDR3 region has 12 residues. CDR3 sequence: CASSLSIGGQYF. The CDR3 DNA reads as TGTGCCAGCAGCTTAAGCATCGGGGGGCAGTATTTT.

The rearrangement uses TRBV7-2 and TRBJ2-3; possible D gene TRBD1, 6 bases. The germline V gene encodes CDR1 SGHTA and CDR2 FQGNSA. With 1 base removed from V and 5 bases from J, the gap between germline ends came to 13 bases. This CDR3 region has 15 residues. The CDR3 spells CASSLGTAKGDTQYF. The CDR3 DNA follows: TGTGCCAGCAGCTTAGGGACAGCTAAGGGAGATACGCAGTATTTT.

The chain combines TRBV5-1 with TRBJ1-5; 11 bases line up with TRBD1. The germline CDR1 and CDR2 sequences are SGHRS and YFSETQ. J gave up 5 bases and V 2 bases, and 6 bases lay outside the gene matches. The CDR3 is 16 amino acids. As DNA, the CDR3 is TGCGCCAGCAGCTTTCGGCCGGGACAGGGGGATCAGCCCCAGCATTTT. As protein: CASSFRPGQGDQPQHF.

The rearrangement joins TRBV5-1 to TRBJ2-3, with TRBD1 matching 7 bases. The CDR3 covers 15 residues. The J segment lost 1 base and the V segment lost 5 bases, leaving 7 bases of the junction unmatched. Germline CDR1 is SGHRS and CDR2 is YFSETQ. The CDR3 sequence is CASRETGDRTDTQYF. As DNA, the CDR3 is TGCGCCAGCAGAGAAACAGGGGACCGCACAGATACGCAGTATTTT.

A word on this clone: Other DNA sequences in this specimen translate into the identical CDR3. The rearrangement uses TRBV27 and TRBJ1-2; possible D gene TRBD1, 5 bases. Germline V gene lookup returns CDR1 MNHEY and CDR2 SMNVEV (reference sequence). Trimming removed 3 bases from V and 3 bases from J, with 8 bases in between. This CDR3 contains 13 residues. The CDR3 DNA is TGTGCCAGCAGTTTGGCAGGGTACTATGGCTACACCTTC. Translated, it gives CASSLAGYYGYTF.

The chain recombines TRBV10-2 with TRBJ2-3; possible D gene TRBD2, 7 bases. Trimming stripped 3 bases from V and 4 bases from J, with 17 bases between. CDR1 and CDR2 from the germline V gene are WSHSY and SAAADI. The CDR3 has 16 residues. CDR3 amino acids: CASSDWGGASSDTQYF. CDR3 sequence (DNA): TGCGCCAGCAGTGATTGGGGGGGGGCCTCTTCAGATACGCAGTATTTT.

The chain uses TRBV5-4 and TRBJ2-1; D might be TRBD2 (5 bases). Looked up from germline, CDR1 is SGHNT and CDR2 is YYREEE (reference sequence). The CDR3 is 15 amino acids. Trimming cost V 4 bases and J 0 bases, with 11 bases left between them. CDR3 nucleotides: TGTGCCAGCAGCCCGACTACTCCCTCCTACAATGAGCAGTTCTTC. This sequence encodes CASSPTTPSYNEQFF.

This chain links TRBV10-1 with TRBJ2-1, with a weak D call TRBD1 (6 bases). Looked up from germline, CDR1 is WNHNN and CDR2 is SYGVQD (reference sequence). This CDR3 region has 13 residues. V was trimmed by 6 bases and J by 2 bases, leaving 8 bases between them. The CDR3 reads CASSTGTYNEQFF. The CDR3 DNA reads TGCGCCAGCAGCACAGGGACCTACAATGAGCAGTTCTTC.

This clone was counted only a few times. CDR3 coding DNA: TGTGCCAGTAGTATACTAGGGAGAGGGAATGAAAAACTGTTTTTT. Amino acids: CASSILGRGNEKLFF. The chain couples TRBV19 to TRBJ1-4, with unresolved D. Trimming cost V 2 bases and J 5 bases, with 12 bases left between them. The CDR3 has 15 amino acids. Per germline, CDR1 LNHDA and CDR2 SQIVND (reference sequence).

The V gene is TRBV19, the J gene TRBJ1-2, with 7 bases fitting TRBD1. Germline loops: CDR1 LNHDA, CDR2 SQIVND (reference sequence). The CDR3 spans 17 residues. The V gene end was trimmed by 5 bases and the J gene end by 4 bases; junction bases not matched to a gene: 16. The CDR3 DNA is TGTGCCAGTAGTCTCCTCTGGGGACAGCGCTCGGCCTATGGCTACACCTTC. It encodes CASSLLWGQRSAYGYTF.

DNA for the CDR3: TGTGCCAGCAGTTTATCGGGGCGGACAGGGTCCTTTTATCAGCCCCAGCATTTT. This codes for CASSLSGRTGSFYQPQHF. V gene TRBV28 combines with J gene TRBJ1-5; 8 bases agree with TRBD1. The germline gives CDR1 MDHEN, CDR2 SYDVKM. V trimming: 1 base; J trimming: 5 bases; junction bases outside the gene matches: 13. The CDR3 is made up of 18 amino acids.

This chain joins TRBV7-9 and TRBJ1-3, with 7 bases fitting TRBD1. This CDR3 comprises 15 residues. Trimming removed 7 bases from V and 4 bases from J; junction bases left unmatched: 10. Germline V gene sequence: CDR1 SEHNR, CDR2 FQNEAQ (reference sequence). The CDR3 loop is CASTKKDRAGNTIYF. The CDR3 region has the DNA TGTGCCAGCACCAAGAAAGACAGGGCGGGAAACACCATATATTTT.

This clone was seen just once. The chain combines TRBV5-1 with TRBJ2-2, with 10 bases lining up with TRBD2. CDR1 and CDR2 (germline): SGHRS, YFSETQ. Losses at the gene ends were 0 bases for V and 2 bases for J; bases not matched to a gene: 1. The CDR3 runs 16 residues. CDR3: CASSLGTSGNTGELFF. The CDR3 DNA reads TGCGCCAGCAGCTTGGGGACTAGCGGTAACACCGGGGAGCTGTTTTTT.

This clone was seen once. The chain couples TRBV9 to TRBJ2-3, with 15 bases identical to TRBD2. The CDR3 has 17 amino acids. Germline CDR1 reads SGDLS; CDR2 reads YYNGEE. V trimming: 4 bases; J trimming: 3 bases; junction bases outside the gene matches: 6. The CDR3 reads CASSRAGTSGRTDTQYF. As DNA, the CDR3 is TGTGCCAGCAGCAGAGCCGGGACTAGCGGGAGGACAGATACGCAGTATTTT. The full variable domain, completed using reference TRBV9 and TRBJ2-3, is DSGVTQTPKHLITATGQRVTLRCSPRSGDLSVYWYQQSLDQGLQFLIQYYNGEERAKGNILERFSAQQFPDLHSELNLSSLELGDSALYFCASSRAGTSGRTDTQYFGPGTRLTVL.

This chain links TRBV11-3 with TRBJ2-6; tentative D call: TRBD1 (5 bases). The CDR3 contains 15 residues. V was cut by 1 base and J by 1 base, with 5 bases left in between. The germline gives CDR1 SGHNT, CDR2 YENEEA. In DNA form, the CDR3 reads TGTGCCAGCAGCTTAGCAGGGTCTGGGGCCAACGTCCTGACTTTC. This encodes CASSLAGSGANVLTF.